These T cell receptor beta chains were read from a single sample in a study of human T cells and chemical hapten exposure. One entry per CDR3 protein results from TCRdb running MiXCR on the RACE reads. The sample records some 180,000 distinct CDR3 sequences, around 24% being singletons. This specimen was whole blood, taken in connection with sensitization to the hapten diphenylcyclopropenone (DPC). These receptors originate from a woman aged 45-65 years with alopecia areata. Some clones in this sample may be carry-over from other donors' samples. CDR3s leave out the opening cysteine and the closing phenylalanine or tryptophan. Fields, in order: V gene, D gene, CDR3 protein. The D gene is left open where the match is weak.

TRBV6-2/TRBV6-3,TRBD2,ASSYSRRLAGGNIQY
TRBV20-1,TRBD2,SARPGLAGGTGELF
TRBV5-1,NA,ASSLSGNNNQPQH
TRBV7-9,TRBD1,ASSYPRGQRSEQF
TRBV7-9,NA,ASSARHRVDERDTEAF
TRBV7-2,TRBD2,ASSFRASGPKSTQY
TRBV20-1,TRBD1,SAAGQGLEQY
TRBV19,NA,ASSIASGYNEQF
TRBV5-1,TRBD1,ASSSYPGQETEAF
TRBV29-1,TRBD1,SVGQGNRMNTEAF
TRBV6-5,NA,ASSKGPRGAFSYEQY
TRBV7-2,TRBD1,ASSLGGQGANEQF
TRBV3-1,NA,ASSQDGAAYGYT
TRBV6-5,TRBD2,ASIPLTRLREGAKNIQY
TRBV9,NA,ASSVGLLNEQF
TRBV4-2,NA,ASSQGAVAQNYNEQF
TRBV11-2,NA,ASSLSGHEQY
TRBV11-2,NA,ASSTGRRGGNEQF
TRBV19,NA,ASTGTHGYT
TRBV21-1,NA,ASSKKTQY
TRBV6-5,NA,ASASTEYQPQH
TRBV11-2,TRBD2,ASSSGLAEVGEQF
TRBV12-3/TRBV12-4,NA,ASSPGPGGTEAF
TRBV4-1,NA,ASSQGVTGQETQY
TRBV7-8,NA,ASSPRRSQETQY
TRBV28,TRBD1,ASSLGQGLTNEQF
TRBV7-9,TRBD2,ASSPLAGYNEQF
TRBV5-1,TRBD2,ASSLKTSGSLTGELF
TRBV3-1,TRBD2,ASSLAGGMGEQF
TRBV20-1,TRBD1,SARDSRGPNYGYT
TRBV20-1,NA,SASGPRRDTGELF
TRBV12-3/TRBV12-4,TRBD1,ASIKGQGIYSPLH
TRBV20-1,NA,SAGAIDIGQETQY
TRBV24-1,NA,ATSDEGAPTGELF
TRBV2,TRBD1,ASSVIAGGYNEQF
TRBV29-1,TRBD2,SVVRREGLNEQF
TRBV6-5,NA,ASSQGMWTDELF
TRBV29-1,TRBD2,SVGGRSERDSGYEQY
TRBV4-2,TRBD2,ASSQARSSGTSTDTQY
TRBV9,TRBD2,ASSVGLAGYEQY
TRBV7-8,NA,ASSSQGEGDTQY
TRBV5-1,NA,ASSLVGDLQETQY
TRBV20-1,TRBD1,SAGQGDGWQPQH
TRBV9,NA,ASSVNQGVGNEQF
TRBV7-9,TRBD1,ASSPRDRGTGELF
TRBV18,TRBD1,ASSPEVGQGAHEQY
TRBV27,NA,ASSFEANSPLH
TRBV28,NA,ASSLGVRQSGNTIY
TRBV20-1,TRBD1,SASWGQGAPATNEKLF
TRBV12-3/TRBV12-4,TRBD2,ASSFTSGQETQY
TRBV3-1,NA,ASSDGTENSPLH
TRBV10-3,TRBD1,AITDDRANEQF
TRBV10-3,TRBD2,AISGTSGRATEQF
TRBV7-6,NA,ASSLASYNEQF
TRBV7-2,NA,ASSLALGSTDTQY
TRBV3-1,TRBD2,ASSQALAGVRNEQF
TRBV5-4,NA,ASSLEPTRTDTQY
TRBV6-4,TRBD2,ASSVVSGRAHEQF
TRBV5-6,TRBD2,ASSLRTSGSKYNEQF
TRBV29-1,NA,SVVSPVRDTQY